The 15 T cell receptor beta chains in this list originate from one sample, sequenced in a study of cytomegalovirus exposure and HLA in healthy donors. The PCR made use of 60 Vbeta and 13 Jbeta primers. Sequencing used immunoSEQ multiplex PCR; TCRdb keeps in-frame clones, though not all of them. The sample lists around 150,000 clones; approximately 80% were seen once. The sequenced sample consisted of PBMCs. The receptors stem from a man aged 50 to 60 in good health and CMV-seropositive.

The chain employs TRBV28 and TRBJ1-2, with 10 bases identical to TRBD1. The germline V gene encodes CDR1 MDHEN and CDR2 SYDVKM. CDR3 length equals 14 residues. J was trimmed by 6 bases and V by 6 bases; bases with no gene match: 7. The CDR3 loop reads CASSSGQGFNGYTF. The CDR3 DNA reads as TGTGCCAGCAGCTCGGGACAGGGGTTTAATGGCTACACCTTC.

The rearrangement links TRBV28 to TRBJ1-2; D remains ambiguous. Deletions cut 1 base from V and 3 bases from J, with 3 bases between. Germline lookup yields CDR1 MDHEN and CDR2 SYDVKM. CDR3 size: 12 residues. The CDR3 sequence: CASSLSDYGYTF. The CDR3 region has the DNA TGTGCCAGCAGTTTATCTGACTATGGCTACACCTTC.

This chain joins TRBV19 and TRBJ1-5; 8 bases fit TRBD1. Germline values: CDR1 LNHDA, CDR2 SQIVND (reference sequence). V was pared by 6 bases and J by 2 bases, with 12 bases of the junction left unmatched. The length of the CDR3 is 17 residues. The CDR3, as DNA: TGTGCCAGTAGACTAGCCAGGGGGCGTATCGGCAATCAGCCCCAGCATTTT. Protein sequence: CASRLARGRIGNQPQHF.

The chain couples TRBV6-6 to TRBJ1-5; TRBD1 aligns across 7 bases. V lost 4 bases, J lost 1 base, and 7 bases stayed unmatched. Germline V gene sequence: CDR1 MNHNY, CDR2 SVGAGI (reference sequence). CDR3 length: 16 residues. The CDR3 DNA follows: TGTGCCAGCAGTTCCCCGACAGGGACCAGCAATCAGCCCCAGCATTTT. Amino acid sequence: CASSSPTGTSNQPQHF.

The gene calls are TRBV29-1 and TRBJ2-1; D is ambiguous. Germline-derived CDR1 and CDR2 are SQVTM and ANQGSEA. The length of the CDR3 is 12 residues. Trimming left V 3 bases short and J 2 bases short, with 5 bases between. The CDR3 DNA follows: TGCAGCGTTGACTCAGCCTACAATGAGCAGTTCTTC. It yields the protein CSVDSAYNEQFF.

The chain couples TRBV19 to TRBJ1-2, with TRBD1 matching 7 bases. The CDR3 runs 16 residues. The germline V gene has CDR1 LNHDA and CDR2 SQIVND (reference sequence). Trimming at V came to 3 bases and at J to 3 bases, leaving 10 bases not matched to a gene. CDR3 sequence: CASSITAGRGDYGYTF. CDR3 in DNA: TGTGCCAGTAGTATTACCGCGGGCAGGGGGGACTATGGCTACACCTTC.

The chain carries TRBV2 and TRBJ2-5, with a possible D match to TRBD2 (6 bases). Germline CDR1 and CDR2: SNHLY and FYNNEI. This CDR3 spans 13 amino acids. Trimming pared 4 bases from V and 2 bases from J, leaving 8 bases between. DNA for the CDR3: TGTGCCAGCAGTGGGCGGGAACAAGAGACCCAGTACTTC. This codes for CASSGREQETQYF. The full variable domain, with the rest looked up from reference TRBV2 and TRBJ2-5, is EPEVTQTPSHQVTQMGQEVILRCVPISNHLYFYWYRQILGQKVEFLVSFYNNEISEKSEIFDDQFSVERPDGSNFTLKIRSTKLEDSAMYFCASSGREQETQYFGPGTRLLVL.

This chain links TRBV29-1 with TRBJ2-3; tentative D call: TRBD1 (5 bases). The CDR3 length is 13 residues. The V end lost 6 bases, the J end lost 0 bases, and 10 bases lay between the germline ends. Looked up from germline, CDR1 is SQVTM and CDR2 is ANQGSEA. DNA of the CDR3: TGCAGCGTCTCAGGGTTTAGCACAGATACGCAGTATTTT. It codes for CSVSGFSTDTQYF.

This chain links TRBV28 with TRBJ2-1; D perhaps matches TRBD1 (5 bases). Per the germline V gene, CDR1 is MDHEN and CDR2 is SYDVKM. Trimming took 7 bases from V and 7 from J, leaving 14 bases between them. The CDR3 extends over 13 amino acids. The CDR3 nucleotides are TGTGCCAGCACTAACAGGCTGCAAAATGAGCAGTTCTTC. Its translation: CASTNRLQNEQFF. Full variable domain (remainder filled in from reference TRBV28 and TRBJ2-1): DVKVTQSSRYLVKRTGEKVFLECVQDMDHENMFWYRQDPGLGLRLIYFSYDVKMKEKGDIPEGYSVSREKKERFSLILESASTNQTSMYLCASTNRLQNEQFFGPGTRLTVL.

The chain recombines TRBV19 with TRBJ2-1, with 8 nucleotides matching TRBD1. The CDR3 runs 13 residues. The germline V gene encodes CDR1 LNHDA and CDR2 SQIVND (reference sequence). V lost 5 bases to trimming and J lost 7 bases; unmatched junction nucleotides: 4. CDR3 sequence (DNA): TGTGCCAGTAGTCCCACAGGGGGAAATGAGCAGTTCTTC. Its translation is CASSPTGGNEQFF.

This chain links TRBV29-1 with TRBJ2-6, with D possibly matching TRBD1 (5 bases). The V end lost 4 bases, the J end lost 0 bases, and 16 bases lay between the germline ends. The germline CDR1 and CDR2 sequences are SQVTM and ANQGSEA. CDR3 length: 17 residues. Here the CDR3 DNA reads TGCAGCGTTGTGTTAGGACAACCCCCCTCTGGGGCCAACGTCCTGACTTTC. Translated: CSVVLGQPPSGANVLTF.

The V gene is TRBV18, the J gene TRBJ2-3; 10 nucleotides match TRBD2. Germline-derived CDR1 and CDR2 are KGHSH and LQKENI. The CDR3 has 15 residues. The ends lost 5 bases at V and 3 bases at J; junction bases unmatched: 5. The CDR3: CASSTTSGLTDTQYF. CDR3 sequence (DNA): TGTGCCAGCTCAACGACTAGCGGGCTAACAGATACGCAGTATTTT.

The chain uses TRBV10-2 and TRBJ1-2, with D uncertain. This CDR3 is 14 amino acids long. The ends were cut back, 2 bases at V and 3 bases at J, with 10 bases in the middle. Germline V gene lookup returns CDR1 WSHSY and CDR2 SAAADI. The CDR3 here is CASSEEAADYGYTF. The CDR3 coding sequence is TGCGCCAGCAGTGAGGAGGCCGCGGACTATGGCTACACCTTC.

This chain links TRBV29-1 with TRBJ2-5; 8 bases are a match to TRBD1. V gave up 3 bases and J gave up 5 bases; unmatched junction bases: 11. The length of the CDR3 is 15 residues. Germline CDR1 SQVTM, CDR2 ANQGSEA. The CDR3 DNA reads TGCAGCGTTGACCCAACAGGGGGTGGGTATGAGACCCAGTACTTC. It yields the protein CSVDPTGGGYETQYF.

The rearrangement joins TRBV6-5 to TRBJ2-1, with D maybe TRBD1 (6 bases). CDR3 size: 15 residues. The germline V gene has CDR1 MNHEY and CDR2 SVGAGI. Trimming took 6 bases from V and 10 from J, leaving 22 bases between them. This CDR3 reads CASSRTGSGRREQFF. The CDR3 DNA reads TGTGCCAGCAGCCGAACAGGGTCAGGAAGAAGAGAGCAGTTCTTC.